The following is a TCR beta chain sequence with its context. The data derive from a study of T cell repertoires in cytomegalovirus infection. V lost 0 bases and J lost 1, with 13 bases in between. The CDR3 is 17 residues long. Germline V gene sequence: CDR1 MGHRA, CDR2 YSYEKL. TCRdb re-called the reads with MiXCR, one entry per CDR3 protein. Counted here are approximately 550,000 distinct CDR3 sequences, approximately 15% occurring once; the ten biggest clones make up about 24%. This clonotype was sampled from a human donor in good health (CMV status not recorded). Some clones in this sample may be carry-over from other donors' samples. The chain links TRBV4-1 to TRBJ2-1, with D possibly being TRBD1 or TRBD2 (6 bases each). What was sequenced was CD8+ T cells from PBMCs. For the CDR3, the DNA is TGCGCCAGCAGCCAAGATCGGAAGGGGGGTTCCTACAATGAGCAGTTCTTC. It codes for CASSQDRKGGSYNEQFF.